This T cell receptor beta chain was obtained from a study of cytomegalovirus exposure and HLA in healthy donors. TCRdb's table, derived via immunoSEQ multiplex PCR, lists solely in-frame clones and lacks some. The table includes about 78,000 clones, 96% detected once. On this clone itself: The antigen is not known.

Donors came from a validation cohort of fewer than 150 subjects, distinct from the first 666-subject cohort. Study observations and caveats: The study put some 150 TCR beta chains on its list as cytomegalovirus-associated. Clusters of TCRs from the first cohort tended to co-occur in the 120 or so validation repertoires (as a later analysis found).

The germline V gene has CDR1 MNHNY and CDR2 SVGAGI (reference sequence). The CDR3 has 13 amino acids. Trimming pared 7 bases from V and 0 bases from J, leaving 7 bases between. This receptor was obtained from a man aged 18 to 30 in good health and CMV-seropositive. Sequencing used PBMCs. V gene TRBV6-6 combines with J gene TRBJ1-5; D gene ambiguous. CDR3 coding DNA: TGTGCCAGCAAAGAGTATAGCAATCAGCCCCAGCATTTT. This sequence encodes CASKEYSNQPQHF.